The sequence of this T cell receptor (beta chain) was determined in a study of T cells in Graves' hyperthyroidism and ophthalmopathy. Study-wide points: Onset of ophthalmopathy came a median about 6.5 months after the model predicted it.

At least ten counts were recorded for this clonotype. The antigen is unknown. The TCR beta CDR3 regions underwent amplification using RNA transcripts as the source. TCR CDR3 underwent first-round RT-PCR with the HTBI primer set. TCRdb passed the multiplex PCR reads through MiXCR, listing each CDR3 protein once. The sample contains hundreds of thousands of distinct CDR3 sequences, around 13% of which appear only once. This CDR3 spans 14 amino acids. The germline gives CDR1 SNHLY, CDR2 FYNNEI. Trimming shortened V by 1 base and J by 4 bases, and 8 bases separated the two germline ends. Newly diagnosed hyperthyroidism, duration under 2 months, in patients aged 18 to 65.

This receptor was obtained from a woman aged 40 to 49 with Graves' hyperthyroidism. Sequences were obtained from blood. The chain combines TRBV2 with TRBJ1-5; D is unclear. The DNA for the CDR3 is TGTGCCAGCAGTGAAGGCCAGCTTAATCAGCCCCAGCATTTT. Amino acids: CASSEGQLNQPQHF. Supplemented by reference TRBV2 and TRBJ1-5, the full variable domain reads EPEVTQTPSHQVTQMGQEVILRCVPISNHLYFYWYRQILGQKVEFLVSFYNNEISEKSEIFDDQFSVERPDGSNFTLKIRSTKLEDSAMYFCASSEGQLNQPQHFGDGTRLSIL.